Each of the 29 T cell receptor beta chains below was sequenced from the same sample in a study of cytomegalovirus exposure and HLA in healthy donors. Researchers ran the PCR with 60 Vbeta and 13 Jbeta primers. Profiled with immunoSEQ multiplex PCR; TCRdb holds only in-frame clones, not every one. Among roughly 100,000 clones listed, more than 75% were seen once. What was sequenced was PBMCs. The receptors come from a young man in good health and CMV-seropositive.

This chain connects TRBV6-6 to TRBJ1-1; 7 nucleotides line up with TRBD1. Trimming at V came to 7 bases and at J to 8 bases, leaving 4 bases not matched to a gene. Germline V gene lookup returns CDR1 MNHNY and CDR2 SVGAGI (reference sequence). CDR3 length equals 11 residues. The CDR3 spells CASTETGEAFF. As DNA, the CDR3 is TGTGCCAGCACGGAGACAGGGGAAGCTTTCTTT.

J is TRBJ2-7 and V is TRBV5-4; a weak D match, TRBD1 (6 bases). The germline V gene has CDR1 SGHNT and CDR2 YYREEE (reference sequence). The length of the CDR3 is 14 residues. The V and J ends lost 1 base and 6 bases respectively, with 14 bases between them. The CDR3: CASSLNREAFEQYF. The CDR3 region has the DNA TGTGCCAGCAGCTTGAACAGGGAAGCCTTCGAGCAGTACTTC.

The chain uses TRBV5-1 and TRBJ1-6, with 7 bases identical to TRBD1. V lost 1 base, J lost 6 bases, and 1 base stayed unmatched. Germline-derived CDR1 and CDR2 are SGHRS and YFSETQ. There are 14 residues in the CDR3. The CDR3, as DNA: TGCGCCAGCAGCTTGACAGGGGTTAATTCACCCCTCCACTTT. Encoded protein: CASSLTGVNSPLHF.

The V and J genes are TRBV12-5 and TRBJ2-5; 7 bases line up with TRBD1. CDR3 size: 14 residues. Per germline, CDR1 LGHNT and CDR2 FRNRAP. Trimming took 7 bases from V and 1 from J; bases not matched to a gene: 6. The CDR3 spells CASAPTGAQETQYF. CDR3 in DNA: TGTGCTAGTGCCCCAACAGGGGCCCAAGAGACCCAGTACTTC.

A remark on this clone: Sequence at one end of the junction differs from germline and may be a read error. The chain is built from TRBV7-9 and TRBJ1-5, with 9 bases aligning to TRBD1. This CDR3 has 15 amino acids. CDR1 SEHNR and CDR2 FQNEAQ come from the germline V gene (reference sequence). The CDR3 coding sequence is TGTTCCAGCAGCTTGGGGACAGGGAGCAATCAGCCCCAGCATTTT. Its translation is CSSSLGTGSNQPQHF.

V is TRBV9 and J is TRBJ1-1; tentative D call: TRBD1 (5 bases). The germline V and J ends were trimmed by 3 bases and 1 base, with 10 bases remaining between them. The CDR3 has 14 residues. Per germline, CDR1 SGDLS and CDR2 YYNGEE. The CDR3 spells CASSERTKNTEAFF. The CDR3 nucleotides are TGTGCCAGCAGCGAGAGGACAAAGAACACTGAAGCTTTCTTT.

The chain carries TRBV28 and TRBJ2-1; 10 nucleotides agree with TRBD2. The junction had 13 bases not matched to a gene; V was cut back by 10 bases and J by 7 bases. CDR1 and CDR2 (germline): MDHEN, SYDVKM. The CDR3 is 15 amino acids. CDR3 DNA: TGTGCCACCCAAAACGATGCTAGCGGGAGTAATGAGCAGTTCTTC. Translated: CATQNDASGSNEQFF.

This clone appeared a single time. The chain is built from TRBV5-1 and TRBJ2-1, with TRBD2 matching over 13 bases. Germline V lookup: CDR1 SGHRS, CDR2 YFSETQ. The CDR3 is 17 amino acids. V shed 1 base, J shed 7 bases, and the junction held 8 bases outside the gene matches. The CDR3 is CASSLPELAGGYNEQFF. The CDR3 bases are TGCGCCAGCAGCTTGCCAGAACTAGCGGGAGGGTATAATGAGCAGTTCTTC. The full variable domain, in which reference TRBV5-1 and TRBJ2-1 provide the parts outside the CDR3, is KAGVTQTPRYLIKTRGQQVTLSCSPISGHRSVSWYQQTPGQGLQFLFEYFSETQRNKGNFPGRFSGRQFSNSRSEMNVSTLELGDSALYLCASSLPELAGGYNEQFFGPGTRLTVL.

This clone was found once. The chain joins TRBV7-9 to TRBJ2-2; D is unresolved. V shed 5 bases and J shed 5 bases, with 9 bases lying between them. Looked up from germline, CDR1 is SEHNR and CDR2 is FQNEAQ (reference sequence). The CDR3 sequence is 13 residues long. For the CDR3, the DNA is TGTGCCAGCAGCCCCCTTTTAACCGGGGAGCTGTTTTTT. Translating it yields CASSPLLTGELFF.

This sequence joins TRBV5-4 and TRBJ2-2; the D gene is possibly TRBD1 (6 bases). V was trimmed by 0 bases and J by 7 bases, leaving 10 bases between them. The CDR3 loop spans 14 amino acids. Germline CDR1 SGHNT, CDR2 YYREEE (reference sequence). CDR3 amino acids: CASSLAGDIGELFF. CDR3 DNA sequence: TGTGCCAGCAGCTTGGCAGGGGATATCGGGGAGCTGTTTTTT.

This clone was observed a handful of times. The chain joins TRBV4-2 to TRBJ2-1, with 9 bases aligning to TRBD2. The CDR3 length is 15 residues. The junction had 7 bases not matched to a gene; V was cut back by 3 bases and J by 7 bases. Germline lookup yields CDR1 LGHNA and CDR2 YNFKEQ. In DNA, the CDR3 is TGTGCCAGCAGCCATTTAGCGGGGGCGTTTAATGAGCAGTTCTTC. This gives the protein CASSHLAGAFNEQFF.

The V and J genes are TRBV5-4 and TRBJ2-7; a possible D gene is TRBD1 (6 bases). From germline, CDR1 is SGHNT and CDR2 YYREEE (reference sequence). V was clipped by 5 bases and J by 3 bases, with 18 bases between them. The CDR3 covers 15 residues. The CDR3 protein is CASSFTFQGNYEQYV. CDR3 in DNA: TGTGCCAGCAGTTTCACGTTCCAGGGGAACTACGAGCAGTACGTC.

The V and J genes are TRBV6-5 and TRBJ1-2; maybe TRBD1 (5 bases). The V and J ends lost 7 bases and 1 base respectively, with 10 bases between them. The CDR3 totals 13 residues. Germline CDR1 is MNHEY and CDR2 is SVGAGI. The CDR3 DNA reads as TGTGCCAGCATCGGGGGGGGTAACTATGGCTACACCTTC. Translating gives CASIGGGNYGYTF.

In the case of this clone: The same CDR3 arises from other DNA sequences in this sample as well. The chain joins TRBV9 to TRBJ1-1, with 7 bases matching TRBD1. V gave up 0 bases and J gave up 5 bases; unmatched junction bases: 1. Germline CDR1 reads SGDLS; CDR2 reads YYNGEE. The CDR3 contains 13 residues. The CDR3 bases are TGTGCCAGCAGCGTAGGACAGGGTACTGAAGCTTTCTTT. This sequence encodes CASSVGQGTEAFF.

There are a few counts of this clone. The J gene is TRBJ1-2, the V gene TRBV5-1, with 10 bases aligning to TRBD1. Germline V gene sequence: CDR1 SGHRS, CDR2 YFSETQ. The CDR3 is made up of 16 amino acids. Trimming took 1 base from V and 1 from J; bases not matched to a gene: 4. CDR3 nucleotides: TGCGCCAGCAGCTTGACCGGACAGGGGGTTAACTATGGCTACACCTTC. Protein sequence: CASSLTGQGVNYGYTF.

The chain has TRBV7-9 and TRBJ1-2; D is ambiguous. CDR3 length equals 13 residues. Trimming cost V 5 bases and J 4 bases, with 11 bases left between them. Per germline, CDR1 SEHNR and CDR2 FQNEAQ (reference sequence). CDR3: CASSIQVIYGYTF. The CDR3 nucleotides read TGTGCCAGCAGCATCCAGGTTATCTATGGCTACACCTTC. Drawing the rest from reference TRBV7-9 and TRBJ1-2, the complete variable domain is DTGVSQNPRHKITKRGQNVTFRCDPISEHNRLYWYRQTLGQGPEFLTYFQNEAQLEKSRLLSDRFSAERPKGSFSTLEIQRTEQGDSAMYLCASSIQVIYGYTFGSGTRLTVV.

The DNA of the CDR3 is TGTGCCAGCAGCCCGGATACCGGAGCCGTCCAAGAGACCCAGTACTTC. Protein product: CASSPDTGAVQETQYF. The chain uses TRBV9 and TRBJ2-5; D unclear. CDR1 and CDR2 from the germline V gene are SGDLS and YYNGEE. Trimming cost V 4 bases and J 1 base, with 17 bases left between them. CDR3 length: 16 residues.

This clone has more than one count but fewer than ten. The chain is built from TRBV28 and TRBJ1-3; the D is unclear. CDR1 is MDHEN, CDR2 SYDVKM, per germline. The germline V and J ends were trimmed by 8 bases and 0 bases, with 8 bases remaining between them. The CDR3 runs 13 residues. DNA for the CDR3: TGTGCCAGCGGTGGCAGCTCTGGAAACACCATATATTTT. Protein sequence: CASGGSSGNTIYF.

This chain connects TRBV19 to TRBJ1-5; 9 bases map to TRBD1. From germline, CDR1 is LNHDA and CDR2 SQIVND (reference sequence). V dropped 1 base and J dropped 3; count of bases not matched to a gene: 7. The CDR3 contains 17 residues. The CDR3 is CASSIVGGTGLNQPQHF. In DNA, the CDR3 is TGTGCCAGTAGTATAGTGGGGGGGACAGGGCTCAATCAGCCCCAGCATTTT.

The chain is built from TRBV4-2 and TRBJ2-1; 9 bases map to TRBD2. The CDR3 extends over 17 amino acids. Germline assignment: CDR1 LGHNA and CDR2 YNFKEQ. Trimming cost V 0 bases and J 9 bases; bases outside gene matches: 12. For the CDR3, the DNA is TGTGCCAGCAGCCAAGATCCCCCGGGTAGCGGGAGCGGTGAGCAGTTCTTC. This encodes CASSQDPPGSGSGEQFF.

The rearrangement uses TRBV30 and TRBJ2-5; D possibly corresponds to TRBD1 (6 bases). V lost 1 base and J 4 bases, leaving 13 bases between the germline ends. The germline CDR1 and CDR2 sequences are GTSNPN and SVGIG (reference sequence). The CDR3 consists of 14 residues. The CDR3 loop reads CAWSEGQGRETQYF. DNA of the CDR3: TGTGCCTGGAGTGAAGGGCAGGGGAGAGAGACCCAGTACTTC.

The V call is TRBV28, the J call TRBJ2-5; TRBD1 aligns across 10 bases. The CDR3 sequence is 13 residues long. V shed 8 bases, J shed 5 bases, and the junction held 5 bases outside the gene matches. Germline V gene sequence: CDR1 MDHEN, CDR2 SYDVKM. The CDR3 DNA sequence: TGTGCCAGCGTCGACAGGGGGCAGGAGACCCAGTACTTC. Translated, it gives CASVDRGQETQYF.

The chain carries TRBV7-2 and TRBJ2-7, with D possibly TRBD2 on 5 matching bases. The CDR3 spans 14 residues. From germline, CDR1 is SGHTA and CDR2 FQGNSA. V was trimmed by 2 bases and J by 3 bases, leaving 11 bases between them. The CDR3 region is CASSLSRGYYEQYV. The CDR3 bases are TGTGCCAGCAGCTTATCCCGGGGATACTACGAGCAGTACGTC.

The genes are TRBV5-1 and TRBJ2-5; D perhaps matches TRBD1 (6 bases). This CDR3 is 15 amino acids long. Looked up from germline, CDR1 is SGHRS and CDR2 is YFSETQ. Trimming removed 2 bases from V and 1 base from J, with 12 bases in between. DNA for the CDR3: TGCGCCAGCAGCTTCCGAACAGGGTTCCAAGAGACCCAGTACTTC. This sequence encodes CASSFRTGFQETQYF.

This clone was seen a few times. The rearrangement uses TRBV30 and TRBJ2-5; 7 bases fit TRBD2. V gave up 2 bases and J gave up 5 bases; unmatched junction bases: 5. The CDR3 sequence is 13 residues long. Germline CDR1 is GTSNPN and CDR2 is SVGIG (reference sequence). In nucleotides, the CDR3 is TGTGCCTGGAGTAGCGGGGCCTTGGAGACCCAGTACTTC. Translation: CAWSSGALETQYF. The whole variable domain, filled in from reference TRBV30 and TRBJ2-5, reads SQTIHQWPATLVQPVGSPLSLECTVEGTSNPNLYWYRQAAGRGLQLLFYSVGIGQISSEVPQNLSASRPQDRQFILSSKKLLLSDSGFYLCAWSSGALETQYFGPGTRLLVL.

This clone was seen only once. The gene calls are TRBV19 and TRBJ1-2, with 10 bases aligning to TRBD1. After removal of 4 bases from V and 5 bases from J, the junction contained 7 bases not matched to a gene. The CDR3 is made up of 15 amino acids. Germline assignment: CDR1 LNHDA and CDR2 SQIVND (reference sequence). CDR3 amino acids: CASSNAGTGAYGYTF. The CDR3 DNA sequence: TGTGCCAGTAGTAATGCCGGGACAGGGGCTTATGGCTACACCTTC.

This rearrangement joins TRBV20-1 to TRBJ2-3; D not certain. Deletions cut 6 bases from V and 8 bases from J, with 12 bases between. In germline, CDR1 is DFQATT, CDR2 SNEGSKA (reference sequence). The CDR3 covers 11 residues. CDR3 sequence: CSAAGEATQYF. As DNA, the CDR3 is TGCAGTGCAGCAGGTGAAGCTACGCAGTATTTT.

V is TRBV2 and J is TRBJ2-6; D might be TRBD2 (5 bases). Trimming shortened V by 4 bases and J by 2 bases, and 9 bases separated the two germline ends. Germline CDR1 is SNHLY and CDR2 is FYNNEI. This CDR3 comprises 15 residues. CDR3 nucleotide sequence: TGTGCCAGCAGTGGATCCGGGGCTGGGGCCAACGTCCTGACTTTC. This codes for CASSGSGAGANVLTF.

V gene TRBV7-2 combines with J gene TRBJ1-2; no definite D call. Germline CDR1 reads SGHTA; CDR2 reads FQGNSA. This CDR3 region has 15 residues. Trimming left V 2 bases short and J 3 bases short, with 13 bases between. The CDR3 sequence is CASSLRTLSDYGYTF. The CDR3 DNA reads TGTGCCAGCAGCTTAAGGACTCTATCCGACTATGGCTACACCTTC.